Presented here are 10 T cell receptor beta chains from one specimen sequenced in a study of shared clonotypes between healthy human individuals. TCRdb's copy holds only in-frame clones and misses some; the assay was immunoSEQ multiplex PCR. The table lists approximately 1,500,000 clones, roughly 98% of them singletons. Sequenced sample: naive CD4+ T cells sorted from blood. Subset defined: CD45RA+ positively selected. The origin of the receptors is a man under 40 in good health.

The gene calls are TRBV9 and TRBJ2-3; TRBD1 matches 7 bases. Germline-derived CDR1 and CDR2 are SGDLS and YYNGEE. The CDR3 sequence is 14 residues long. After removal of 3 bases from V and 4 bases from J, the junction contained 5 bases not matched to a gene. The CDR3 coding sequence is TGTGCCAGCAGCGCACGACAGGGTTCAGATACGCAGTATTTT. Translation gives CASSARQGSDTQYF.

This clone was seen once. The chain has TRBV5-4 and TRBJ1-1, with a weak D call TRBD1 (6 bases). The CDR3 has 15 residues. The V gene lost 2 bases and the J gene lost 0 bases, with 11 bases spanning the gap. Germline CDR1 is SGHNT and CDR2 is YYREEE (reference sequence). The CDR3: CASSFQGRVNTEAFF. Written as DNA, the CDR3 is TGTGCCAGCAGCTTTCAGGGGAGAGTGAACACTGAAGCTTTCTTT.

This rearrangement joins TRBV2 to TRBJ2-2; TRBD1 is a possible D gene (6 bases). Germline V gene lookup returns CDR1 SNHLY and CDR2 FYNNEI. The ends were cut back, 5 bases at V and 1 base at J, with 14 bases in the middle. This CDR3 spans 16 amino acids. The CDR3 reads CASSPTGTQNTGELFF. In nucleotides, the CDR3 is TGTGCCAGCAGTCCTACAGGGACCCAGAACACCGGGGAGCTGTTTTTT.

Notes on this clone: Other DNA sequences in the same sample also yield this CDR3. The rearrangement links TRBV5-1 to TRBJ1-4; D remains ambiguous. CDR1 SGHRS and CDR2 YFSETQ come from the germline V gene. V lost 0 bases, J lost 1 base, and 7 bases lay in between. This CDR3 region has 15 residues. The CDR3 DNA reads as TGCGCCAGCAGCTTGGGCGCGGGAACTAATGAAAAACTGTTTTTT. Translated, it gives CASSLGAGTNEKLFF. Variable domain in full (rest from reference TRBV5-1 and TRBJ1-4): KAGVTQTPRYLIKTRGQQVTLSCSPISGHRSVSWYQQTPGQGLQFLFEYFSETQRNKGNFPGRFSGRQFSNSRSEMNVSTLELGDSALYLCASSLGAGTNEKLFFGSGTQLSVL.

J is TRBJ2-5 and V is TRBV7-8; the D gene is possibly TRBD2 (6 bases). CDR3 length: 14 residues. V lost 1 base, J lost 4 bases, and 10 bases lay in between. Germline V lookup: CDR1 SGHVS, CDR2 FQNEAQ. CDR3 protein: CASSLVGGGETQYF. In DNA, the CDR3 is TGTGCCAGCAGCTTAGTCGGGGGTGGAGAGACCCAGTACTTC.

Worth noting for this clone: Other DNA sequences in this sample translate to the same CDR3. The CDR3, as DNA: TGCGCCAGCAGCCCAACACGGAACACTGAAGCTTTCTTT. Its translation: CASSPTRNTEAFF. The chain has TRBV5-1 and TRBJ1-1; no clear D gene. The CDR3 has 13 residues. Deletions cut 4 bases from V and 1 base from J, with 8 bases between. Germline V gives CDR1 SGHRS, CDR2 YFSETQ.

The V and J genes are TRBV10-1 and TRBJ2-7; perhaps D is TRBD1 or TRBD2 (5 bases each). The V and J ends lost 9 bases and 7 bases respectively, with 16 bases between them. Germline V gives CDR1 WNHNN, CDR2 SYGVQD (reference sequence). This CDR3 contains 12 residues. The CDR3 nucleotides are TGCGCCAGTCAGTCCGGGGACGAGGAGCAGTACTTC. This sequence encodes CASQSGDEEQYF.

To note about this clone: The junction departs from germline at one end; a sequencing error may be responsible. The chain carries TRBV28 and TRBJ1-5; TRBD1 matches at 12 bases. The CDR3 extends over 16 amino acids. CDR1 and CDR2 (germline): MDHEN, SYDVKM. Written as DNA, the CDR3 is TGTGCCAGCAGTCCACGGGACAGGGGGCAGGATCAACCCCAGCATTTT. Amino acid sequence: CASSPRDRGQDQPQHF.

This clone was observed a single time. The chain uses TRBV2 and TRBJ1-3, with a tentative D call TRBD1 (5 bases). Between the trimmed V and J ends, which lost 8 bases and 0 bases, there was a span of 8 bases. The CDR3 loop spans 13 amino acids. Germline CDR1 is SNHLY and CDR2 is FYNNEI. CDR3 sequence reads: CASGHRSGNTIYF. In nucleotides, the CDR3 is TGTGCCAGCGGACACCGCTCTGGAAACACCATATATTTT.

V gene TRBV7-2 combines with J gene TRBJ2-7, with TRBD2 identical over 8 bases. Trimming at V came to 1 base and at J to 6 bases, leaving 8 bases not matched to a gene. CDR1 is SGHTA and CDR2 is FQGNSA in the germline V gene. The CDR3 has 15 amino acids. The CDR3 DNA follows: TGTGCCAGCAGCTTAGGGGGAGCGGGAGTCTTCGAGCAGTACTTC. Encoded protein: CASSLGGAGVFEQYF. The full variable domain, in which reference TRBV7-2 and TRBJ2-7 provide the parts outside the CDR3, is GAGVSQSPSNKVTEKGKDVELRCDPISGHTALYWYRQSLGQGLEFLIYFQGNSAPDKSGLPSDRFSAERTGGSVSTLTIQRTQQEDSAVYLCASSLGGAGVFEQYFGPGTRLTVT.